This T cell receptor (beta chain) came from a study of blood T cell repertoires in COVID-19. This table comes from immunoSEQ multiplex PCR, and its TCRdb copy is limited to in-frame clones, with some not included. The sample contains about 310,000 clones, 90% of which appear only once. The sample taken for sequencing was peripheral blood. The receptor's source is a woman aged 30 to 39 with COVID-19, enrolled during active disease.

The CDR3 is CASSLSGRDRGRLYDEKLFF. The CDR3 nucleotides read TGCGCCAGCAGCTTGAGTGGCCGGGACAGGGGGCGCTTGTACGATGAAAAACTGTTTTTT. The V call is TRBV5-1, the J call TRBJ1-4, with 12 bases identical to TRBD1. CDR3 length: 20 amino acids. The V segment lost 1 base and the J segment 6 bases; nucleotides outside the gene matches: 16. Germline V lookup: CDR1 SGHRS, CDR2 YFSETQ. The full variable domain, rest sourced from reference TRBV5-1 and TRBJ1-4, is KAGVTQTPRYLIKTRGQQVTLSCSPISGHRSVSWYQQTPGQGLQFLFEYFSETQRNKGNFPGRFSGRQFSNSRSEMNVSTLELGDSALYLCASSLSGRDRGRLYDEKLFFGSGTQLSVL.